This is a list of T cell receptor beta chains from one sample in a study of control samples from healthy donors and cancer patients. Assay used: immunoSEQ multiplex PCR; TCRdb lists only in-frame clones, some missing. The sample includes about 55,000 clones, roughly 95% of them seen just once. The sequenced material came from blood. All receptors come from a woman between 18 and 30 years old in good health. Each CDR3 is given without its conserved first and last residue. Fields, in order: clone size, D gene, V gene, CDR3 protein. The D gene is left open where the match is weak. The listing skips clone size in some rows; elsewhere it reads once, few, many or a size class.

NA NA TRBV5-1 ASSLGHSNTEAF
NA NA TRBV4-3 ASSQDLGQPQH
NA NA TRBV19 ASSTENLLDPHPYEQY
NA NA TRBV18 ASSPRRPDNSPLH
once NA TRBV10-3 AISESMTALSYEQY
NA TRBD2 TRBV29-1 SVEDRRGGLITDTQY
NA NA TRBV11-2 ASSFEMTIRETQY
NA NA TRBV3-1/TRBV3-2 ASRGQFSYNEQF
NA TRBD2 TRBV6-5 ASTGGGPNTGELF
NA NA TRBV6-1 ASSERSYGYT
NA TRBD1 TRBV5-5 ASSLGRGDGQPQH
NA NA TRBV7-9 ASSLDSYGYT
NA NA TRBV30 AWSPGVPNEKLF
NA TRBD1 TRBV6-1 ASSEDLDRGYQPQH
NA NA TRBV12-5 ASARVGQSGNQPQH
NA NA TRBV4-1 ASSQAQGTYNSPLH
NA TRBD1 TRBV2 ASSSIQGANYGYT
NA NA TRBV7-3 ASSSAGSTDTQY
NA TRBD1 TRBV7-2 ASSLAQGAWGNTIY
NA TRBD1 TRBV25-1 ASRTGGYNEQF
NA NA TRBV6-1 ASSDSPSGANVLT
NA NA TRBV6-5 ASESGARTNTEAF
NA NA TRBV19 ASTHTVWDTYGYT
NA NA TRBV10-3 AINPGLLSGNTIY
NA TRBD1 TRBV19 ASSIAGGVTEAF
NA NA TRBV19 ASSKGLSYEQY
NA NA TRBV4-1 ASSQEGPSSYNEQF
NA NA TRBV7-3 ASSFQRGSYNEQF
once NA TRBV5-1 ASRPAGHLNEKLF
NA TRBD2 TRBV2 ASLAGEYTDTQY
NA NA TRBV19 ASSNTGELF
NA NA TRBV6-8 ANNPPLGHCSYEQY
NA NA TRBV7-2 ASSSSPAGNKETQY
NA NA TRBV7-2 ASSLILETQY
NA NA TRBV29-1 SVLIPPLSNTEAF
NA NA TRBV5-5 ASSLEAGKGAEAF
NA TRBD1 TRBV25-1 ASSAMTGQSSDTQY
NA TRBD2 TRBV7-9 ASSIASGGLYEQY
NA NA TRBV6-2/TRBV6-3 ASSPWTGEGGDTQY